This entry describes one T cell receptor beta chain. The target of this receptor is not known. The record has no base qualities; no much larger clone is one base away. This specimen includes other DNA sequences encoding the same CDR3. CD8 naive samples consisted of CD45RO-negative cells that were positively selected for CCR7, yielding a CD45RA+CCR7+ population without TemRA cells. The donors were healthy, HIV-negative adults with no recently reported acute infections or vaccinations. Every donor was a Caucasian adult living in Nashville, Tennessee, USA. Blood was collected by leukapheresis, and PBMCs were isolated by Ficoll-Histopaque density gradient centrifugation and then cryopreserved in liquid nitrogen vapor phase. Purity and quantity of every magnetically sorted T cell population were checked by analytical flow cytometry. Genomic DNA was isolated from every sorted fraction and measured by UV absorbance on a Nanodrop 2000c.

V has 6 bases trimmed and J has 3 bases trimmed; junction bases matching no gene number 3. Counted from cysteine to phenylalanine, this CDR3 has 13 amino acids. Left in the record is the CDR3 DNA by itself, 39 bases read in frame from the first base. For CDR1 and CDR2, the germline V gene lists MGHRA and YSYEKL. The sample originates from a study of shared clonotypes between healthy human individuals (dated by TCRdb to about 2020). With respect to the entire study: A couple of women and a few men aged 18 to 49 years were included in the cohort. Blood TCR repertoires of about five healthy adults were deeply sequenced to estimate repertoire size and the extent of clonotype sharing between individuals. For each donor, CD4 naive and CD4 memory were each run on three plates, CD8 naive on two plates, and CD8 memory on one plate. Per donor, leukapheresis produced somewhere between about 0.8 and 9 billion PBMCs. Libraries were prepared and TCR repertoires were sequenced by different laboratories using diverse techniques, in order to increase sequencing depth and limit assay-specific biases.

Using the deep immunoSEQ assay, multiplex PCR amplified TCR CDR3 regions from genomic DNA. For each cell subset, the extracted genomic DNA was distributed evenly across all wells of several immunoSEQ 96-well plates, and each plate served as one replicate. For sorted subsets, roughly 200 ng genomic DNA, equal to 30,000 to 35,000 T cell genomes, was loaded into each replicate PCR. Purified libraries were quantified with a Qubit 3.0 fluorometer, sized on a Bioanalyzer 2100, and re-quantified with the KAPA Library Quantification kit. Every immunoSEQ 96-well plate was sequenced on a separate single-read 150-cycle Illumina NextSeq 550 flow cell. In the paper's pipeline: The immunoSEQ output contained only junctional sequences without quality scores, so filtering could not match that applied to full-length reads. To assign V/J genes and CDR3, sequences were annotated against IMGT germline references using PyIR, a Python wrapper for IgBLAST v1.9. Any read was removed if the V/J assignment was weak (E-value above 1e-6), the CDR3 was missing, or the read contained stop codons, out-of-frame junctions, or ambiguous translated residues. V3J clonotypes were defined by identical inferred V gene, J gene, and CDR3 amino acid sequence. Percentage overlap between repertoires was computed as shared unique clonotypes divided by the size of the smaller repertoire. Richness of each repertoire was evaluated using RTK rarefaction, the Chao1 estimator, and Recon v2.1 estimates of unobserved clonotypes. Generation probabilities for all TCRbeta clonotypes obtained by the gDNA method from several donors were computed using OLGA. This is the immuneACCESS table as TCRdb keeps it, with only in-frame sequences that have V and J called. A part of the clones is gone; compared with another copy, unresolved V genes explain less than half, and the rest is unexplained. V and J calls and clone size are as listed in that table; D and trimming were resolved from the DNA. Recorded for this sample are about 2 million clones; approximately 94% of them occurred a single time. More than 0.9% of the sample is taken by the ten largest.

What the work shows at the level of the full study, not this receptor alone: Based on pairwise subsampling, the degree of clonotype sharing among donors was expected to be affected by sequencing depth. Sampling was restricted to blood, and TCR repertoires in tissues likely differ from the TCR repertoires found in blood. Larger estimated clonotype richness was generally found for naive subsets than for memory subsets. Sharing across four donors was observed for around 5% of naive CD4, 3.5% of naive CD8, around 2.5% of memory CD4, and around 0.4% of memory CD8 clonotypes. Compared with non-shared clonotypes, clonotypes shared by all four sorted-subset donors had higher generation probabilities. Rarefaction of sorted-subset datasets indicated incomplete sequencing despite the large sequencing depth. Because the study included a small number of donors, the genetic and exposure-history diversity represented was limited.

The sample comprised naive CD8+ T cells sorted from blood. The meaning of the sample's cell subset or site label: CD45RA+CCR7+. In this chain, TRBV4-1 is recombined with TRBJ2-5, and 8 bases in between align with TRBD1. The receptor comes from a man aged 18 to 29 in good health. This receptor has the CDR3 CASSLDREETQYF. The DNA sequence is as follows: TGCGCCAGCAGTCTGGACAGGGAAGAGACCCAGTACTTC.